The 9 T cell receptor beta chains in this list originate from one sample, sequenced in a study of shared clonotypes between healthy human individuals. Generated by immunoSEQ multiplex PCR, the TCRdb table keeps only in-frame clones and is missing some. In the table there are some 1,100,000 clones, more than 75% of which are singletons. The specimen was memory CD4+ T cells from PBMCs. Subset noted: CD45RA-negative fraction. All receptors come from a young man in good health. Some clones in this sample may be carry-over from other donors' samples.

V gene TRBV6-5 combines with J gene TRBJ1-1; 8 positions match TRBD1. The J segment lost 5 bases and the V segment lost 5 bases, leaving 7 bases of the junction unmatched. The CDR3 has 14 amino acids. Germline lookup yields CDR1 MNHEY and CDR2 SVGAGI. CDR3 residues: CASSAQTGGTEAFF. CDR3 DNA sequence: TGTGCCAGCAGTGCCCAAACAGGGGGGACTGAAGCTTTCTTT.

This clone was seen a single time. The chain employs TRBV7-9 and TRBJ2-2; D is tentatively TRBD1 or TRBD2 (6 bases each). The CDR3 contains 14 residues. Germline CDR1 reads SEHNR; CDR2 reads FQNEAQ (reference sequence). V was trimmed by 6 bases and J by 7 bases, leaving 15 bases between them. The CDR3: CASRIGGQNGELFF. CDR3 DNA sequence: TGTGCCAGCAGAATCGGGGGACAAAACGGGGAGCTGTTTTTT.

This clone was counted a few times. The chain has TRBV19 and TRBJ2-3, with D tentatively TRBD2 (5 bases). Germline-derived CDR1 and CDR2 are LNHDA and SQIVND (reference sequence). Trimming left V 3 bases short and J 2 bases short, with 9 bases between. The CDR3 has 14 residues. The CDR3 DNA sequence: TGTGCCAGTAGTATTATGACTAACACAGATACGCAGTATTTT. It is translated as CASSIMTNTDTQYF.

The chain has TRBV7-3 and TRBJ2-1; tentative D call: TRBD2 (6 bases). Trimming cost V 5 bases and J 2 bases, with 16 bases left between them. There are 16 residues in the CDR3. Germline CDR1 is SGHTA and CDR2 is FQGTGA. CDR3 nucleotide sequence: TGTGCCAGCAGCCTCTTTCGGGACTTTCCCTACAATGAGCAGTTCTTC. Translation gives CASSLFRDFPYNEQFF.

This chain uses TRBV25-1 with TRBJ2-5; 10 bases map to TRBD1. The germline gives CDR1 MGHDK, CDR2 SYGVNS. This CDR3 comprises 15 residues. The ends lost 2 bases at V and 5 bases at J; junction bases unmatched: 5. CDR3 residues: CASSEDRGQRETQYF. The CDR3, as DNA: TGTGCCAGCAGTGAAGACAGGGGGCAACGGGAGACCCAGTACTTC. Using reference TRBV25-1 and TRBJ2-5 for the parts outside the CDR3, the full variable domain is EADIYQTPRYLVIGTGKKITLECSQTMGHDKMYWYQQDPGMELHLIHYSYGVNSTEKGDLSSESTVSRIRTEHFPLTLESARPSHTSQYLCASSEDRGQRETQYFGPGTRLLVL.

This chain uses TRBV28 with TRBJ1-5, with TRBD1 as a possible D gene (5 bases). The germline V and J ends were trimmed by 7 bases and 3 bases, with 10 bases remaining between them. CDR1 and CDR2 (germline): MDHEN, SYDVKM. CDR3 size: 13 residues. The CDR3 spells CASKDTNNQPQHF. The CDR3 region has the DNA TGTGCCAGCAAGGACACAAACAATCAGCCCCAGCATTTT.

This rearrangement joins TRBV5-1 to TRBJ2-4; TRBD2 is a possible D gene (6 bases). This CDR3 contains 15 residues. Germline V gene data show CDR1 as SGHRS and CDR2 as YFSETQ. V lost 4 bases and J lost 3, with 14 bases in between. The CDR3 nucleotides read TGCGCCAGCAGCGGGGGGACTGCAAACAAAAACATTCAGTACTTC. It yields the protein CASSGGTANKNIQYF.

The V gene is TRBV5-5, the J gene TRBJ1-2; TRBD1 matches at 7 bases. The CDR3 spans 14 residues. Trimming removed 0 bases from V and 8 bases from J; junction bases left unmatched: 7. Germline assignment: CDR1 SGHKS and CDR2 YYEKEE (reference sequence). The CDR3 loop reads CASSLVAGGIGYTF. The CDR3 DNA reads TGTGCCAGCAGCTTGGTCGCAGGGGGAATAGGCTACACCTTC.

The J gene is TRBJ2-1, the V gene TRBV11-2; tentatively, D is TRBD1 (5 bases). Trimming took off 5 bases at V and 0 bases at J, with 14 bases between the two ends. This CDR3 has 16 amino acids. Germline V gives CDR1 SGHAT, CDR2 FQNNGV. The CDR3 coding sequence is TGTGCCAGCAGCCCGGTAAGGGGCGCCTCCTACAATGAGCAGTTCTTC. Translated, it gives CASSPVRGASYNEQFF.